The source of this TCR beta chain is a study of blood T cells in healthy people across ages. Study findings and constraints: Higher naive T cell percentage went strongly together with higher TCR beta diversity.

The authors ran a second PCR of roughly 6 to 11 cycles using a sample-barcoded 5' primer and a J-beta primer mix. TCRdb fed the 5' RACE reads into MiXCR, producing one record per CDR3 protein. The sample lists around 900,000 distinct CDR3 sequences, 29% occurring once. The V end was cut by 2 bases, the J end by 5 bases, with 12 bases between. Germline V gives CDR1 DFQATT, CDR2 SNEGSKA (reference sequence). The CDR3 has 14 residues. The study recruited healthy Caucasian donors from Russia who were aged about 6 to 90. As regards this clonotype: The antigen is undetermined.

Sequenced input: blood. This TCR derives from a woman of 80 years or more in good health. The chain is built from TRBV20-1 and TRBJ2-2; D possibly corresponds to TRBD2 (5 bases). CDR3 nucleotide sequence: TGCAGTGCTAGACCCAGTCTAGCAACCGGGGAGCTGTTTTTT. It is translated as CSARPSLATGELFF.